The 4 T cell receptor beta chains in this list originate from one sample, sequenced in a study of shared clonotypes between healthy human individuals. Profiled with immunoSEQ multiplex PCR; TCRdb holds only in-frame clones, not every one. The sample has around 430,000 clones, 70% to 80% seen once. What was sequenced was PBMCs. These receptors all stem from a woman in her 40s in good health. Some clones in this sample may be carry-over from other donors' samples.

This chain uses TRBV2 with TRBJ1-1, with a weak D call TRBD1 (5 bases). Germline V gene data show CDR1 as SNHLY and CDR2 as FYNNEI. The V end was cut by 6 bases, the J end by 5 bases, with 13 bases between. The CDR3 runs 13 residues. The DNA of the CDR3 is TGTGCCAGCAGATTAGGGGTGGAGACTGAAGCTTTCTTT. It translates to CASRLGVETEAFF.

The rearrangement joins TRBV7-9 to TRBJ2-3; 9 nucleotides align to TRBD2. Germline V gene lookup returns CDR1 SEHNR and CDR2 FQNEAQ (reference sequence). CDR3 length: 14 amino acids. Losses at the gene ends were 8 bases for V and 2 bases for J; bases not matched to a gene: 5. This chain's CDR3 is CASRRLAVTDTQYF. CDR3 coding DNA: TGTGCCAGCCGACGACTAGCGGTCACAGATACGCAGTATTTT.

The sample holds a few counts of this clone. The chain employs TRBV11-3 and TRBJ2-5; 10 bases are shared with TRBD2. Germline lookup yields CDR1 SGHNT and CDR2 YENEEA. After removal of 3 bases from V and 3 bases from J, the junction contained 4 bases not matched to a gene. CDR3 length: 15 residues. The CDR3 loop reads CASSFSGRREETQYF. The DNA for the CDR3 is TGTGCCAGCAGCTTTAGCGGGAGGAGGGAAGAGACCCAGTACTTC.

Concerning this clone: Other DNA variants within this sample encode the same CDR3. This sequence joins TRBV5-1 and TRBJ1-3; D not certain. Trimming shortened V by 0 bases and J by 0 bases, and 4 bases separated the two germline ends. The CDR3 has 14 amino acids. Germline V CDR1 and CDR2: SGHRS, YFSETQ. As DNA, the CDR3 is TGCGCCAGCAGCTTGGCGAGCTCTGGAAACACCATATATTTT. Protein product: CASSLASSGNTIYF.